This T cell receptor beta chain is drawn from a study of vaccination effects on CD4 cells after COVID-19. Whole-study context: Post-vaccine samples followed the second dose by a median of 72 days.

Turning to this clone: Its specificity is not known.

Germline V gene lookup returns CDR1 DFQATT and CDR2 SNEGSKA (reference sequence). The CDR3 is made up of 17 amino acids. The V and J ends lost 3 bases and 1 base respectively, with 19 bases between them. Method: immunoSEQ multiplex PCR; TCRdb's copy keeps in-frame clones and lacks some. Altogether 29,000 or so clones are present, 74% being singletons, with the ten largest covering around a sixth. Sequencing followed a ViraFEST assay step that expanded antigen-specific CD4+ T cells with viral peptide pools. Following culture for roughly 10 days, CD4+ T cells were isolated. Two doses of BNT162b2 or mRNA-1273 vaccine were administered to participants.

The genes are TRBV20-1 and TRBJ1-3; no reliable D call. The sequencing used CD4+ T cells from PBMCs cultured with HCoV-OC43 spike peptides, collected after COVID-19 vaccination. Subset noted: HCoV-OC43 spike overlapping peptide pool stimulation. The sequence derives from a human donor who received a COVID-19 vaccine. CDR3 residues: CSASGRQSGISGNTIYF. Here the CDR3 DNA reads TGCAGTGCTAGTGGACGTCAGTCTGGTATTTCTGGAAACACCATATATTTT.